Listed here are 25 T cell receptor beta chains from one sample, sequenced in a study of regulatory T cells in long-lasting Graves disease. Described time point: newly diagnosed GD, antithyroid drugs for less than 3 months. With RNA extracted from PBMCs as input, the TCR library was made. The TCR beta library used iRepertoire HTBI primers with Arm-PCR amplification of CDR3. TCRdb recomputed calls from the multiplex PCR reads with MiXCR, one row per CDR3 protein. The sample holds some 250,000 distinct CDR3 sequences; around 18% are singletons and the top ten take around 20%. Here the sequenced sample was peripheral blood mononuclear cells (PBMCs), taken at new diagnosis, from a patient treated with antithyroid drugs. These receptors all come from a female donor with Graves disease.

Ten or more counts support this clonotype. The chain joins TRBV28 to TRBJ1-1; TRBD1 agrees at 8 bases. This CDR3 has 15 amino acids. Germline values: CDR1 MDHEN, CDR2 SYDVKM. Trimming took 5 bases from V and 6 from J; bases not matched to a gene: 11. The CDR3 bases are TGTGCCAGCAGTGATTACAGGGGGTCGGTCCCTGAAGCTTTCTTT. Translating gives CASSDYRGSVPEAFF.

The chain carries TRBV29-1 and TRBJ2-1; a weak D match, TRBD1 (6 bases). Germline CDR1 SQVTM, CDR2 ANQGSEA. The CDR3 is 14 amino acids. The CDR3 nucleotides are TGCAGTTATATGGCCCCATTCAGGGGCCGGGAGCAGTTCTTC. Protein: CSYMAPFRGREQFF.

Ten or more counts support this clonotype. The V and J genes are TRBV20-1 and TRBJ1-1; 9 nucleotides align to TRBD1. The length of the CDR3 is 13 residues. Germline V gene lookup returns CDR1 DFQATT and CDR2 SNEGSKA (reference sequence). The V segment lost 5 bases and the J segment 4 bases; nucleotides outside the gene matches: 5. The CDR3 bases are TGCAGTGCTCATGGACAGGGGATCACTGAAGCTTTCTTT. Protein sequence: CSAHGQGITEAFF.

This clonotype was detected ten times or more. The chain combines TRBV11-2 with TRBJ2-7; D possibly corresponds to TRBD1 (5 bases). With 0 bases removed from V and 11 bases from J, the gap between germline ends came to 11 bases. The CDR3 covers 12 residues. CDR1 SGHAT and CDR2 FQNNGV come from the germline V gene. DNA for the CDR3: TGTGCCAGCAGCTTAGATCTCCAGGGCGAGTACTTC. The encoded protein is CASSLDLQGEYF.

The rearrangement joins TRBV4-1 to TRBJ1-5, with 7 bases matching TRBD1. This CDR3 has 15 amino acids. In germline, CDR1 is MGHRA, CDR2 YSYEKL. The V segment lost 5 bases and the J segment 3 bases; nucleotides outside the gene matches: 7. The CDR3 spells CASSSTGVYNQPQHF. The CDR3 nucleotides read TGCGCCAGCAGCTCCACAGGGGTCTACAATCAGCCCCAGCATTTT.

J is TRBJ2-1 and V is TRBV19; 9 nucleotides align to TRBD2. The J call could be wrong; TRBJ2-3 is a better fit for the DNA end. CDR1 is LNHDA and CDR2 is SQIVND in the germline V gene (reference sequence). This CDR3 is 16 amino acids long. Here the CDR3 DNA reads TGTGCCAGTAGTATCCCTAGCGGGAAGGGAACAGATACGCAGTATTTT. It codes for CASSIPSGKGTDTQYF.

This chain uses TRBV7-2 with TRBJ2-1; D is perhaps TRBD1 (6 bases). CDR3 length: 15 amino acids. In germline, CDR1 is SGHTA, CDR2 FQGNSA. The V and J ends lost 8 bases and 0 bases respectively, with 14 bases between them. CDR3 in DNA: TGTGCCAGCTTTCAGGGGCGGAGCTCCTACAATGAGCAGTTCTTC. Protein sequence: CASFQGRSSYNEQFF.

This clonotype was recorded many times. Here the CDR3 reads CASSPAGVFNQPQHF. The CDR3 DNA follows: TGTGCCAGTAGTCCGGCAGGGGTTTTCAATCAGCCCCAGCATTTT. J is TRBJ1-5 and V is TRBV19; possibly TRBD1 for D (6 bases). V was cut by 5 bases and J by 3 bases, with 14 bases left in between. The CDR3 runs 15 residues. Germline V CDR1 and CDR2: LNHDA, SQIVND (reference sequence).

This clonotype was observed at least ten times. The chain couples TRBV6-2 or TRBV6-3 to TRBJ2-5, with 9 nucleotides matching TRBD2. Looked up from germline, CDR1 is MNHEY and CDR2 is SVGEGT. The CDR3 sequence is 13 residues long. V was clipped by 6 bases and J by 4 bases; unmatched bases: 3. The CDR3 DNA is TGTGCCAGCAGGTGGACTAGCGCAGAGACCCAGTACTTC. This translates into CASRWTSAETQYF.

The genes are TRBV6-5 and TRBJ2-7, with D possibly matching TRBD2 (5 bases). V dropped 3 bases and J dropped 3 bases, with 12 bases sitting between them. Germline values: CDR1 MNHEY, CDR2 SVGAGI. CDR3 length: 14 residues. Written as DNA, the CDR3 is TGTGCCAGCAGTTATTCGGGGTATGGCTACGAGCAGTACTTC. Protein product: CASSYSGYGYEQYF.

The rearrangement uses TRBV20-1 and TRBJ1-4; the D is unclear. CDR1 and CDR2 from the germline V gene are DFQATT and SNEGSKA (reference sequence). The CDR3 is 13 amino acids. The V end lost 3 bases, the J end lost 0 bases, and 5 bases lay between the germline ends. CDR3 in DNA: TGCAGTGCTAGTAGAGCAACTAATGAAAAACTGTTTTTT. This codes for CSASRATNEKLFF.

This clonotype was seen at least ten times. This chain uses TRBV19 with TRBJ2-7; TRBD1 aligns across 9 bases. The germline CDR1 and CDR2 sequences are LNHDA and SQIVND (reference sequence). J gave up 6 bases and V 10 bases, and 13 bases lay outside the gene matches. This CDR3 has 14 residues. CDR3 amino acids: CATGTRTGAGEQYF. CDR3 coding DNA: TGTGCCACCGGAACCCGGACAGGGGCAGGCGAGCAGTACTTC.

This clonotype was detected many times. J is TRBJ2-7 and V is TRBV11-1; TRBD2 agrees at 8 bases. The CDR3 is made up of 14 amino acids. V trimming: 1 base; J trimming: 4 bases; junction bases outside the gene matches: 3. Germline-derived CDR1 and CDR2 are SGHAT and FQDESV (reference sequence). The CDR3 DNA is TGTGCCAGCAGCTTAGAGGCGGGAGGTTACGAGCAGTACTTC. It specifies CASSLEAGGYEQYF.

This clonotype was counted at least ten times. V gene TRBV10-1 combines with J gene TRBJ2-3; D remains unclear. V was cut by 3 bases and J by 0 bases, with 4 bases left in between. The CDR3 spans 13 residues. In germline, CDR1 is WNHNN, CDR2 SYGVQD (reference sequence). DNA for the CDR3: TGCGCCAGCAGTGATTACAGCACAGATACGCAGTATTTT. The encoded protein is CASSDYSTDTQYF.

This clonotype was counted ten times or more. V usage is TRBV11-3 and J usage is TRBJ1-2, with unresolved D. Germline lookup yields CDR1 SGHNT and CDR2 YENEEA. The V and J ends lost 2 bases and 8 bases respectively, with 15 bases between them. This CDR3 has 14 amino acids. DNA of the CDR3: TGTGCCAGCAGCTTAATGGGGAGAGGAAAAGGCTACACCTTC. This translates into CASSLMGRGKGYTF.

This clonotype came up many times. This chain uses TRBV2 with TRBJ2-7; D is perhaps TRBD1 (6 bases). The CDR3 is 16 residues long. V lost 2 bases and J 3 bases, leaving 17 bases between the germline ends. CDR1 and CDR2 from the germline V gene are SNHLY and FYNNEI. The CDR3 loop reads CASSEPNDRLYYEQYF. The CDR3 coding sequence is TGTGCCAGCAGTGAACCCAATGACAGGTTATACTACGAGCAGTACTTC.

This clonotype was picked up many times. The chain links TRBV24-1 to TRBJ2-1; 8 bases are a match to TRBD2. The V gene's germline CDR1 is KGHDR and CDR2 SFDVKD. The ends lost 6 bases at V and 8 bases at J; junction bases unmatched: 8. This CDR3 is built from 14 residues. The CDR3 coding sequence is TGTGCCACCAGTAAAGCACTAGCGGTCGATGAGCAGTTCTTC. It encodes CATSKALAVDEQFF.

This clonotype was detected many times. The V gene is TRBV2, the J gene TRBJ1-6, with TRBD1 matching 7 bases. After removal of 7 bases from V and 9 bases from J, the junction contained 9 bases not matched to a gene. Germline CDR1 SNHLY, CDR2 FYNNEI. This CDR3 spans 14 amino acids. The CDR3 spells CASTGNRGGSPLHF. CDR3 DNA sequence: TGTGCCAGCACCGGGAACAGGGGTGGTTCACCCCTCCACTTT. The full variable domain, with the rest looked up from reference TRBV2 and TRBJ1-6, is EPEVTQTPSHQVTQMGQEVILRCVPISNHLYFYWYRQILGQKVEFLVSFYNNEISEKSEIFDDQFSVERPDGSNFTLKIRSTKLEDSAMYFCASTGNRGGSPLHFGNGTRLTVT.

This clonotype was counted ten times or more. The rearrangement links TRBV20-1 to TRBJ2-5; no reliable D call. V shed 3 bases and J shed 7 bases, with 15 bases lying between them. Germline V gene data show CDR1 as DFQATT and CDR2 as SNEGSKA (reference sequence). This CDR3 spans 13 amino acids. CDR3 nucleotide sequence: TGCAGTGCTAGGGGAACATCCTGGGGGACCCAGTACTTC. Translation gives CSARGTSWGTQYF.

This clonotype was counted many times. The chain is built from TRBV30 and TRBJ2-5; the D gene is possibly TRBD1 (5 bases). This CDR3 contains 11 residues. V lost 1 base to trimming and J lost 5 bases, with 5 bases between them. Germline V gene data show CDR1 as GTSNPN and CDR2 as SVGIG (reference sequence). The CDR3: CAWSAGETQYF. CDR3 in DNA: TGTGCCTGGAGTGCAGGGGAGACCCAGTACTTC.

The chain combines TRBV12-3 or TRBV12-4 with TRBJ2-5, with D perhaps matching TRBD2 (6 bases). The J call may be wrong; the DNA end is better matched by TRBJ2-1. The CDR3 is 14 residues long. The CDR3 DNA follows: TGTGCCAGCAGTTTCGGAGGGCGCGCCAATGAGCAGTTCTTC. Its protein is CASSFGGRANEQFF.

This clonotype was counted many times. Written as DNA, the CDR3 is TGTGCCACCAAGGACACCCTTTTAGAGATGAACACTGAAGCTTTCTTT. Translation: CATKDTLLEMNTEAFF. The rearrangement links TRBV10-3 to TRBJ1-1; D is perhaps TRBD1 (5 bases). Between the trimmed V and J ends, which lost 10 bases and 0 bases, there was a span of 21 bases. This CDR3 has 16 residues. Germline V gene data show CDR1 as ENHRY and CDR2 as SYGVKD.

This clonotype came up many times. The chain uses TRBV2 and TRBJ2-5, with D possibly TRBD2 on 6 matching bases. The V and J ends lost 7 bases and 1 base respectively, with 13 bases between them. The CDR3 runs to 14 residues. CDR1 is SNHLY and CDR2 is FYNNEI in the germline V gene. Here the CDR3 DNA reads TGTGCCAGCATCCGGAGGGAGACCCAAGAGACCCAGTACTTC. Amino acids: CASIRRETQETQYF.

This clonotype was found many times. The chain uses TRBV27 and TRBJ2-1, with D maybe TRBD1 (6 bases). Germline CDR1 and CDR2: MNHEY and SMNVEV (reference sequence). This CDR3 has 13 amino acids. V lost 6 bases to trimming and J lost 8 bases, with 14 bases between them. For the CDR3, the DNA is TGTGCCAGCAGGCGCAGGGGTACCGATGAGCAGTTCTTC. Amino acid sequence: CASRRRGTDEQFF.

CDR3 protein: CASSSGPGNNEQFF. CDR3 sequence (DNA): TGTGCCAGCAGTTCGGGCCCCGGGAATAATGAGCAGTTCTTC. The chain employs TRBV27 and TRBJ2-1; D perhaps matches TRBD2 (5 bases). The V end was cut by 4 bases, the J end by 7 bases, with 14 bases between. This CDR3 spans 14 amino acids. Germline V gene sequence: CDR1 MNHEY, CDR2 SMNVEV (reference sequence).